The following is a T cell receptor beta chain sequence with its context. The antigen remains undetermined. The assay was immunoSEQ multiplex PCR, and TCRdb's table has in-frame clones only and misses some. The table records fewer than 100,000 clones, roughly four fifths of them present only once. People who had autoimmune disease history or systemic immunosuppression were excluded. The sample originates from a study of OX40 agonist ivuxolimab in advanced cancers. Regarding the study as a whole: Compared with CD4+, CD8+ T cells on average had more expanded clones.

The CDR3 consists of 18 residues. The junction had 7 bases not matched to a gene; V was cut back by 0 bases and J by 4 bases. Germline lookup yields CDR1 SGDLS and CDR2 YYNGEE. Specimen: CD4+ or CD8+ T cells sorted from blood, collected in a trial of the OX40 agonist ivuxolimab. This chain uses TRBV9 with TRBJ2-1; 13 nucleotides agree with TRBD2. The origin of this receptor is an adult with an advanced solid tumor such as melanoma, head and neck, liver or kidney cancer. CDR3 sequence reads: CASSVGSAGLAGYNEQFF. As DNA, the CDR3 is TGTGCCAGCAGCGTAGGTTCGGCGGGACTAGCGGGGTACAATGAGCAGTTCTTC.